This T cell receptor (beta chain) was sequenced during a study of beta chain features in type 1 diabetes. Study-wide findings and caveats: Shortening of TCRB CDR3s, moderate but significant, appeared in all four CD4+ subsets of Type 1 diabetes patients. Junctions at VDJ sites from type 1 diabetes patients had fewer insertions and more deletions.

CDR1 is SQVTM and CDR2 is ANQGSEA in the germline V gene. V lost 7 bases and J lost 1, with 13 bases in between. The CDR3 covers 13 residues. Expressed TCRB transcripts were sequenced because the isolated RNA had all been reverse transcribed beforehand. Clones were sequenced by immunoSEQ multiplex PCR, and TCRdb holds only the in-frame ones, with some missing. The table has a few hundred thousand clones, around 15% seen once. Regarding this clone: What it binds is not known.

The authors obtained over 95% purity in all sorted populations. Sequenced sample: naive CD4+ T cells from blood. The chain couples TRBV29-1 to TRBJ1-1; weak D call: TRBD1 (5 bases). The TCR sequence derives from a man aged 25-45 years with type 1 diabetes. CDR3 loop: CSGIRDPNTEAFF. In DNA form, the CDR3 reads TGCAGCGGTATCCGGGACCCGAACACTGAAGCTTTCTTT.